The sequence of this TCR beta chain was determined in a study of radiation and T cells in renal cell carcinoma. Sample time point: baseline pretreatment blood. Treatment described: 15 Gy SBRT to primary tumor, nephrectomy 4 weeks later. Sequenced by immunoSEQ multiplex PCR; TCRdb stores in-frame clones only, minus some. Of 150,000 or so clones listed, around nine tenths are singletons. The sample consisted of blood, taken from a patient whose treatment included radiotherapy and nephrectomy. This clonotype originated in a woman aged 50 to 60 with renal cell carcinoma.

Written as DNA, the CDR3 is TGCAGTGCCCCCTACGTGAAAGAGCAGTACTTC. Translated, it gives CSAPYVKEQYF. The V gene is TRBV20-1, the J gene TRBJ2-7; D is undetermined. The CDR3 sequence is 11 residues long. The V end was cut by 6 bases, the J end by 7 bases, with 13 bases between. Germline V gene data show CDR1 as DFQATT and CDR2 as SNEGSKA (reference sequence).